These 23 T cell receptor beta chains were all obtained from the same sample, sequenced in a study of Ad26.COV2.S vaccination and SARS-CoV-2 variants. Sequencing was performed with immunoSEQ multiplex PCR; in TCRdb, only in-frame clones are kept and a portion is missing. The table has some 460,000 clones, roughly nine tenths seen once. Noted treatment: 15 to 20 received Ad26.COV2.S at low or high dose, single or two shots; 5 received placebo; per-sample allocation not given. Sampling occurred on day 63 after the first vaccine or placebo injection. This specimen was peripheral blood, taken in a trial of Ad26.COV2.S vaccine versus placebo. The receptors were sampled from a person between 18 and 65 years old who received the Ad26.COV2.S COVID-19 vaccine or a placebo.

This clone was observed once. The chain uses TRBV19 and TRBJ1-1; 10 nucleotides agree with TRBD1. This CDR3 spans 13 amino acids. The V gene end was trimmed by 5 bases and the J gene end by 11 bases; junction bases not matched to a gene: 8. CDR1 LNHDA and CDR2 SQIVND come from the germline V gene (reference sequence). The CDR3 DNA reads TGTGCCAGTAGTCTGGGACAGGGGTCGGGTGCTTTCTTT. It codes for CASSLGQGSGAFF.

The CDR3 spells CASSLGPGTRENIQYF. In DNA, the CDR3 is TGTGCCAGCAGCTTAGGACCCGGGACAAGAGAAAACATTCAGTACTTC. The chain carries TRBV11-2 and TRBJ2-4, with D tentatively TRBD1 (6 bases). The CDR3 is made up of 16 amino acids. Trimming took 1 base from V and 5 from J, leaving 15 bases between them. Germline CDR1 reads SGHAT; CDR2 reads FQNNGV.

CDR3 DNA: TGTGCCACCAGTGATCTGCAGGGGCCATGGTGCCACTATGGCTACACCTTC. It translates to CATSDLQGPWCHYGYTF. V is TRBV24-1 and J is TRBJ1-2, with D perhaps TRBD1 (6 bases). The CDR3 contains 17 residues. The V gene's germline CDR1 is KGHDR and CDR2 SFDVKD. Deletions cut 3 bases from V and 3 bases from J, with 19 bases between.

This chain uses TRBV6-5 with TRBJ2-7; D may be TRBD2 (6 bases). CDR1 and CDR2 from the germline V gene are MNHEY and SVGAGI. V gave up 2 bases and J gave up 0 bases, with 11 bases separating them. The CDR3 loop spans 15 amino acids. The CDR3 region is CASSYVQTSSYEQYF. The CDR3 DNA is TGTGCCAGCAGTTACGTCCAGACTAGCTCCTACGAGCAGTACTTC.

The rearrangement joins TRBV29-1 to TRBJ2-5; 7 bases are a match to TRBD1. With 7 bases clipped from V and 5 bases from J, the junction kept 7 bases outside the gene matches. Germline CDR1 SQVTM, CDR2 ANQGSEA. This CDR3 is 12 amino acids long. CDR3: CSALGGSETQYF. Here the CDR3 DNA reads TGCAGCGCACTAGGGGGCTCCGAGACCCAGTACTTC.

The chain links TRBV5-5 to TRBJ1-6; 9 bases fit TRBD1. The V gene's germline CDR1 is SGHKS and CDR2 YYEKEE (reference sequence). This CDR3 has 16 residues. J was trimmed by 2 bases and V by 2 bases; bases with no gene match: 2. This CDR3 is CASSFRTGAYNSPLHF. In DNA, the CDR3 is TGTGCCAGCAGCTTCCGGACAGGGGCCTATAATTCACCCCTCCACTTT.

V usage is TRBV19 and J usage is TRBJ1-2, with D tentatively TRBD1 (6 bases). This CDR3 is 15 amino acids long. Germline V gives CDR1 LNHDA, CDR2 SQIVND (reference sequence). V was clipped by 5 bases and J by 4 bases, with 17 bases between them. The CDR3 DNA reads TGTGCCAGTAGTCCCCAAAGAACAGGGCCCTATGGCTACACCTTC. This codes for CASSPQRTGPYGYTF.

This chain connects TRBV2 to TRBJ1-2; D remains ambiguous. Germline assignment: CDR1 SNHLY and CDR2 FYNNEI. The V gene lost 5 bases and the J gene lost 0 bases, with 10 bases spanning the gap. The length of the CDR3 is 14 residues. The CDR3 sequence is CASSRRTTNYGYTF. The CDR3 nucleotides are TGTGCCAGCAGTCGCAGAACCACTAACTATGGCTACACCTTC.

The chain combines TRBV6-5 with TRBJ1-1, with 8 bases that match TRBD1. Germline V gene sequence: CDR1 MNHEY, CDR2 SVGAGI. The V gene end was trimmed by 6 bases and the J gene end by 4 bases; junction bases not matched to a gene: 7. This CDR3 spans 14 amino acids. DNA for the CDR3: TGTGCCAGCAGGCCAAACAGGGGGGGCACTGAAGCTTTCTTT. Protein sequence: CASRPNRGGTEAFF.

V usage is TRBV15 and J usage is TRBJ2-7, with 8 bases fitting TRBD1. V trimming: 3 bases; J trimming: 2 bases; junction bases outside the gene matches: 9. CDR3 length: 16 residues. Germline assignment: CDR1 LNHNV and CDR2 YYDKDF (reference sequence). CDR3 DNA: TGTGCCACCAGCAGGGGGACAGGCCCTATAACCTACGAGCAGTACTTC. Protein product: CATSRGTGPITYEQYF.

The rearrangement uses TRBV19 and TRBJ2-2; D uncertain. Germline CDR1 reads LNHDA; CDR2 reads SQIVND (reference sequence). V lost 4 bases and J 6 bases, leaving 15 bases between the germline ends. The CDR3 consists of 15 residues. The CDR3 protein is CASSNPTVAAGELFF. In DNA form, the CDR3 reads TGTGCCAGTAGTAACCCAACCGTTGCGGCCGGGGAGCTGTTTTTT.

This chain joins TRBV9 and TRBJ2-2; 10 bases align to TRBD2. The V and J ends lost 4 bases and 4 bases, in that order; junction bases with no gene match: 10. Germline V gene sequence: CDR1 SGDLS, CDR2 YYNGEE. CDR3 size: 17 residues. For the CDR3, the DNA is TGTGCCAGCAGCTTGCCAAGCGGGGGGGAGATCACCGGGGAGCTGTTTTTT. It encodes CASSLPSGGEITGELFF.

This clone was found once. The genes are TRBV27 and TRBJ1-1, with 11 bases identical to TRBD1. CDR3 length equals 14 residues. From germline, CDR1 is MNHEY and CDR2 SMNVEV (reference sequence). Trimming removed 5 bases from V and 4 bases from J; junction bases left unmatched: 3. The CDR3 coding sequence is TGTGCCAGCAGTCCAGGGACAGGGGGCACTGAAGCTTTCTTT. Protein product: CASSPGTGGTEAFF.

J is TRBJ2-1 and V is TRBV7-2, with D maybe TRBD2 (6 bases). V lost 6 bases and J lost 4, with 16 bases in between. Germline V lookup: CDR1 SGHTA, CDR2 FQGNSA. The CDR3 is 15 amino acids. The CDR3 DNA reads TGTGCCAGCAGTTTACTGGCGGGAAAGTACAATGAGCAGTTCTTC. This codes for CASSLLAGKYNEQFF.

V is TRBV7-9 and J is TRBJ2-2; TRBD2 matches at 12 bases. There are 16 residues in the CDR3. Germline loops: CDR1 SEHNR, CDR2 FQNEAQ (reference sequence). V shed 2 bases, J shed 5 bases, and the junction held 3 bases outside the gene matches. CDR3 nucleotide sequence: TGTGCCAGCAGCTTAAAGACTAGCGGGAGAACCGGGGAGCTGTTTTTT. Translation gives CASSLKTSGRTGELFF.

This clone was detected only once. This sequence joins TRBV29-1 and TRBJ1-2, with TRBD1 matching over 7 bases. This CDR3 contains 14 residues. Looked up from germline, CDR1 is SQVTM and CDR2 is ANQGSEA. The junction had 6 bases not matched to a gene; V was cut back by 1 base and J by 4 bases. The chain's CDR3 is CSVEGAGGTYGYTF. CDR3 nucleotide sequence: TGCAGCGTTGAAGGAGCAGGGGGGACCTATGGCTACACCTTC.

V gene TRBV5-1 combines with J gene TRBJ2-1; the match to TRBD2 covers 12 bases. This CDR3 region has 17 residues. Germline V gene lookup returns CDR1 SGHRS and CDR2 YFSETQ. V gave up 0 bases and J gave up 0 bases; unmatched junction bases: 1. The CDR3 loop reads CASSLGLAGASYNEQFF. For the CDR3, the DNA is TGCGCCAGCAGCTTGGGACTAGCGGGGGCCTCCTACAATGAGCAGTTCTTC.

V is TRBV6-4 and J is TRBJ1-2, with D possibly TRBD1 on 6 matching bases. This CDR3 is built from 14 residues. V was cut by 5 bases and J by 1 base, with 11 bases left in between. Germline V CDR1 and CDR2: MRHNA, SNTAGT. The CDR3 sequence is CASSRGNFNYGYTF. CDR3 DNA: TGTGCCAGCAGTAGGGGGAATTTTAACTATGGCTACACCTTC.

This sequence joins TRBV5-1 and TRBJ1-1; D remains unclear. CDR1 is SGHRS, CDR2 YFSETQ, per germline. V lost 5 bases to trimming and J lost 2 bases, with 10 bases between them. The CDR3 is 13 residues long. This chain's CDR3 is CASRPGENTEAFF. CDR3 in DNA: TGCGCCAGCAGGCCGGGTGAAAACACTGAAGCTTTCTTT.

The chain has TRBV6-5 and TRBJ1-6; D is unclear. V shed 7 bases and J shed 1 base, with 8 bases lying between them. Germline V gene sequence: CDR1 MNHEY, CDR2 SVGAGI. The CDR3 totals 14 residues. CDR3 DNA: TGTGCCAGCACCGACGGGTCCTATAATTCACCCCTCCACTTT. Residues: CASTDGSYNSPLHF.

The chain has TRBV10-3 and TRBJ2-2; 9 nucleotides match TRBD1. The length of the CDR3 is 16 residues. V gave up 10 bases and J gave up 5 bases; unmatched junction bases: 14. The germline CDR1 and CDR2 sequences are ENHRY and SYGVKD. CDR3 residues: CATTLTPGQGTGELFF. The CDR3, as DNA: TGTGCCACGACTCTAACCCCGGGACAGGGAACCGGGGAGCTGTTTTTT.

The chain carries TRBV28 and TRBJ1-5, with D uncertain. The CDR3 contains 16 residues. Per the germline V gene, CDR1 is MDHEN and CDR2 is SYDVKM. The V gene lost 2 bases and the J gene lost 0 bases, with 11 bases spanning the gap. This CDR3 reads CASSLPARDSNQPQHF. The CDR3 region has the DNA TGTGCCAGCAGTTTACCAGCCCGAGATAGCAATCAGCCCCAGCATTTT.

The V call is TRBV5-4, the J call TRBJ1-2, with D tentatively TRBD1 (6 bases). Germline loops: CDR1 SGHNT, CDR2 YYREEE (reference sequence). Trimming cost V 2 bases and J 7 bases, with 15 bases left between them. The CDR3 loop spans 14 amino acids. CDR3 sequence: CASSFGTPPSGYTF. The CDR3 DNA reads TGTGCCAGCAGCTTTGGGACACCCCCTTCTGGCTACACCTTC.